Listed below are T cell receptor beta chains from one sample, sequenced in a study of T cells in Graves' hyperthyroidism and ophthalmopathy. TCRdb analysed the multiplex PCR reads with MiXCR anew, one entry per CDR3 protein. This sample yields a few hundred thousand distinct CDR3 sequences, of which approximately 17% are seen a single time; 35% to 45% belongs to the top ten. The sample was blood. Receptors originate from a man between 18 and 35 years old with Graves' ophthalmopathy. Both conserved end residues are part of each CDR3. A D gene is named only where the DNA matches it firmly. Size is stated for part of the rows, as once, few or many counts, or as a class when the clone is expanded.

j_gene,abundance,v_gene,d_gene,len,CDR3aa,CDR3nt
TRBJ2-7,few,TRBV10-2,-,13,CASSEQAKGEQYF,TGCGCCAGCAGTGAGCAAGCGAAGGGCGAGCAGTACTTC
TRBJ2-2,few,TRBV2,-,14,CASRGGASPGELFF,TGTGCCAGCAGGGGGGGTGCTAGCCCCGGGGAGCTGTTTTTT
TRBJ2-4,-,TRBV10-2,TRBD2,13,CASSAAGEAYQYF,TGCGCCAGCAGTGCCGCGGGGGAGGCGTATCAGTACTTC
TRBJ1-4,-,TRBV28,TRBD1,14,CASRRDRTNEKLFF,TGTGCCAGCAGGCGGGACAGGACTAATGAAAAACTGTTTTTT
TRBJ2-1,many,TRBV27,TRBD1,17,CASNLRRGQGASNEQFF,TGTGCCAGCAACCTTAGACGCGGACAGGGGGCGTCTAATGAGCAGTTCTTC
TRBJ2-5,-,TRBV5-4,-,13,CASTRGTEKTQYF,TGTGCCAGCACCAGGGGTACGGAGAAGACCCAGTACTTC
TRBJ2-2,-,TRBV7-3,TRBD2,15,CASSSRTRDTGELFF,TGTGCCAGCAGCTCTAGGACTAGGGACACCGGGGAGCTGTTTTTT
TRBJ1-1,-,TRBV2,TRBD1,16,CASSQGQGAVNTEAFF,TGTGCCAGCAGCCAAGGACAGGGGGCTGTGAACACTGAAGCTTTCTTT
TRBJ1-1,many,TRBV5-1,-,14,CASSLVGGATEAFF,TGCGCCAGCAGCTTGGTCGGGGGAGCGACTGAAGCTTTCTTT
TRBJ2-5,many,TRBV11-2,-,16,CASSLAGGQDGETQYF,TGTGCCAGCAGCTTAGCGGGGGGACAGGATGGGGAGACCCAGTACTTC
TRBJ2-7,many,TRBV20-1,-,15,CSAPRGELPVGEQYF,TGCAGTGCTCCCAGGGGGGAGCTCCCGGTCGGCGAGCAGTACTTC
TRBJ1-2,-,TRBV12-3/TRBV12-4,TRBD1,14,CAIRPGTGAEGYTF,TGTGCCATACGTCCCGGGACAGGGGCTGAAGGCTACACCTTC
TRBJ2-1,many,TRBV3-1,TRBD2,12,CASSSGTRAQFF,TGTGCCAGCAGCAGTGGGACTAGGGCGCAGTTCTTC
TRBJ2-1,-,TRBV5-1,-,13,CASSPEAYNEQFF,TGCGCCAGCAGCCCCGAGGCTTACAATGAGCAGTTCTTC
TRBJ2-1,-,TRBV2,-,13,CASTRGGGVKQFF,TGTGCCAGCACCCGGGGAGGCGGGGTTAAACAGTTCTTC
TRBJ1-5,many,TRBV6-1,-,13,CASRLTDNQPQHF,TGTGCCAGCAGATTGACGGATAATCAGCCCCAGCATTTT
TRBJ1-6,many,TRBV5-1,-,16,CASSSRLSSYNSPLHF,TGCGCCAGCAGCTCTCGGCTAAGCTCCTATAATTCACCCCTCCACTTT
TRBJ2-3,-,TRBV9,-,15,CASRALSEGTDTQYF,TGTGCCAGCAGGGCTCTCTCCGAAGGGACAGATACGCAGTATTTT
TRBJ2-7,-,TRBV4-1,-,16,CASSQVDRRAPYEQYF,TGCGCCAGTAGCCAAGTCGACCGGAGAGCCCCCTACGAGCAGTACTTC
TRBJ2-1,-,TRBV24-1,-,14,CATSANGEYNEQFF,TGTGCCACCAGTGCTAACGGGGAATACAATGAGCAGTTCTTC
TRBJ1-1,many,TRBV11-2,-,11,CASSAKVGAFF,TGTGCCAGCAGCGCTAAGGTGGGAGCTTTCTTT
TRBJ1-2,few,TRBV10-3,TRBD1,14,CAISVGQGNYGYTF,TGTGCCATCAGTGTGGGACAGGGAAACTATGGCTACACCTTC
TRBJ2-3,many,TRBV20-1,TRBD1,18,CSARGQGATTGGTDTQYF,TGCAGTGCTAGAGGGCAGGGGGCAACTACCGGCGGCACAGATACGCAGTATTTT
TRBJ2-2,-,TRBV4-1,TRBD2,19,CASSPSHAGGMANTGELFF,TGCGCCAGCAGCCCATCCCATGCGGGGGGGATGGCGAACACCGGGGAGCTGTTTTTT
TRBJ2-7,-,TRBV3-1,TRBD1,14,CASSARDRGHEQYF,TGTGCCAGCAGCGCCCGGGACAGGGGGCACGAGCAGTACTTC
TRBJ2-7,many,TRBV7-8,TRBD1,15,CASRPSGTGGGEQYF,TGTGCCAGCAGGCCCTCGGGGACAGGGGGGGGGGAGCAGTACTTC
TRBJ1-5,many,TRBV28,-,16,CASSWSSGGIGQPQHF,TGTGCCAGCAGTTGGTCCTCTGGGGGTATAGGTCAGCCCCAGCATTTT
TRBJ2-1,many,TRBV24-1,-,13,CATSGGGYNEQFF,TGTGCCACCAGTGGAGGAGGTTACAATGAGCAGTTCTTC
TRBJ1-5,many,TRBV13,-,15,CASSHGKGRNQPQHF,TGTGCCAGCAGCCACGGGAAGGGGCGCAATCAGCCCCAGCATTTT
TRBJ1-2,-,TRBV20-1,TRBD1,16,CSARTTGGDLKRGYTF,TGCAGTGCTAGAACGACAGGGGGTGACTTAAAACGCGGCTACACCTTC
TRBJ1-5,many,TRBV27,-,14,CASSLRRDNQPQHF,TGTGCCAGCAGTTTGAGACGAGACAATCAGCCCCAGCATTTT
TRBJ1-5,few,TRBV27,TRBD1,14,CASSLGGQDQPQHF,TGTGCCAGCAGTTTAGGAGGACAGGACCAGCCCCAGCATTTT
TRBJ1-5,-,TRBV4-1,-,16,CASSQGQSLSNQPQHF,TGCGCCAGCAGCCAAGGGCAGAGCCTTAGCAATCAGCCCCAGCATTTT
TRBJ2-5,-,TRBV20-1,-,11,CSATIQETQYF,TGCAGTGCTACTATTCAAGAGACCCAGTACTTC
TRBJ2-7,many,TRBV6-1,-,14,CATASGQFTYEQYF,TGTGCCACCGCGTCCGGACAGTTTACCTACGAGCAGTACTTC
TRBJ2-3,many,TRBV24-1,-,11,CATATPDTQYF,TGTGCCACCGCAACTCCAGATACGCAGTATTTT
TRBJ1-5,many,TRBV3-1,-,15,CASSQGQATNQPQHF,TGTGCCAGCAGCCAAGGACAGGCCACTAATCAGCCCCAGCATTTT
TRBJ2-7,many,TRBV12-3/TRBV12-4,-,14,CASSPGDRIYEQYF,TGTGCCAGCAGCCCCGGCGACAGAATCTACGAGCAGTACTTC
TRBJ2-1,-,TRBV7-8,TRBD2,17,CASSLRVFRGGRGEQFF,TGTGCCAGCAGCTTAAGGGTCTTTCGCGGGGGGCGGGGTGAGCAGTTCTTC
TRBJ1-6,many,TRBV12-3/TRBV12-4,-,14,CASSRDTGNSPLHF,TGTGCCAGCAGCCGTGACACGGGTAATTCACCCCTCCACTTT
TRBJ2-3,many,TRBV7-2,-,15,CASSLAGLGKDTQYF,TGTGCCAGCAGCTTAGCAGGGCTAGGGAAAGATACGCAGTATTTT
TRBJ1-3,-,TRBV10-3,-,14,CAISAGAGGNTIYF,TGTGCCATCAGTGCAGGGGCGGGTGGAAACACCATATATTTT
TRBJ2-1,many,TRBV5-1,TRBD1,16,CASSQGGQGGYNEQFF,TGCGCCAGCAGCCAGGGGGGACAGGGGGGCTACAATGAGCAGTTCTTC
TRBJ1-1,many,TRBV4-1,-,14,CASSHPVRKTEAFF,TGCGCCAGCAGCCACCCCGTTAGGAAAACTGAAGCTTTCTTT
TRBJ1-3,many,TRBV7-2,-,14,CASSLVVDENTIYF,TGTGCCAGCAGCTTAGTGGTAGATGAAAACACCATATATTTT
TRBJ1-2,-,TRBV28,TRBD1,16,CASSLRGPGTVYGYTF,TGTGCCAGCAGTTTGCGGGGGCCCGGGACAGTCTATGGCTACACCTTC
TRBJ2-3,many,TRBV12-3/TRBV12-4,-,12,CASSFGADTQYF,TGTGCCAGCAGTTTTGGGGCAGATACGCAGTATTTT
TRBJ1-5,-,TRBV7-2,-,15,CASSYRGQANQPQHF,TGTGCCAGCAGCTACCGGGGACAAGCCAATCAGCCCCAGCATTTT